The clone carrying this T cell receptor (beta chain) has more than one count but fewer than ten. The data derive from a study of blood T cell repertoires in COVID-19. V dropped 4 bases and J dropped 2; count of bases not matched to a gene: 5. Germline assignment: CDR1 SGHAT and CDR2 FQNNGV. This CDR3 spans 17 amino acids. The repertoire was sequenced with immunoSEQ multiplex PCR; TCRdb's copy has only in-frame clones and lacks some. This sample has about 120,000 clones, with 78% found just once. This chain uses TRBV11-2 with TRBJ2-4, with 13 bases identical to TRBD2. The receptor's source is a man between 65 and 79 years old with acute or convalescent COVID-19. Sequences were obtained from peripheral blood. CDR3 nucleotide sequence: TGTGCCAGCAGCTCCCGGACTAGCGGGGGTACCAAAAACATTCAGTACTTC. Protein: CASSSRTSGGTKNIQYF.